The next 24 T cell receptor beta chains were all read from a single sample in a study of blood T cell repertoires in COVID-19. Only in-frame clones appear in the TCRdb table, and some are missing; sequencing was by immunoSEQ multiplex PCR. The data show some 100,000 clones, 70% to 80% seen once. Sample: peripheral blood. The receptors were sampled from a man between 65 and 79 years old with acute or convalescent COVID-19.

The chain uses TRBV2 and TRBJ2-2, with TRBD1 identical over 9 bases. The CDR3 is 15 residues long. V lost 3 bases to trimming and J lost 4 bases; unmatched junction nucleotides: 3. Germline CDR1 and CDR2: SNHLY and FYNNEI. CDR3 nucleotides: TGTGCCAGCAGTGACGGGACAGGGATCACCGGGGAGCTGTTTTTT. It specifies CASSDGTGITGELFF.

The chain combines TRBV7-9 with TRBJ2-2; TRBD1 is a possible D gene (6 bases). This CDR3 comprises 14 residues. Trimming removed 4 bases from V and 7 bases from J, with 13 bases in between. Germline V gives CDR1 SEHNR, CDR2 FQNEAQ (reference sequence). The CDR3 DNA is TGTGCCAGCAGCTCGCCGGACAGTTACGGGGAGCTGTTTTTT. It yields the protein CASSSPDSYGELFF.

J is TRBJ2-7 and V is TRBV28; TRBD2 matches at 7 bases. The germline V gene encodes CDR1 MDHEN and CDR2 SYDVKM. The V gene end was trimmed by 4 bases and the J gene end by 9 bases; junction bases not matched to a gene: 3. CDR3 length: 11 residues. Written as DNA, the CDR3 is TGTGCCAGCAGTTCCATAGCGGGGCAGTACTTC. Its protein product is CASSSIAGQYF.

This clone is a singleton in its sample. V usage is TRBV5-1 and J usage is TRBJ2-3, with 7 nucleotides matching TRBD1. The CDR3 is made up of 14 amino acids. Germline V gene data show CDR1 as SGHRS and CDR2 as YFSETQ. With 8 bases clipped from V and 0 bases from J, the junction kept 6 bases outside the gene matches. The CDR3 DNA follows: TGCGCCAGTGTACAGGGGAGTAGCACAGATACGCAGTATTTT. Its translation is CASVQGSSTDTQYF.

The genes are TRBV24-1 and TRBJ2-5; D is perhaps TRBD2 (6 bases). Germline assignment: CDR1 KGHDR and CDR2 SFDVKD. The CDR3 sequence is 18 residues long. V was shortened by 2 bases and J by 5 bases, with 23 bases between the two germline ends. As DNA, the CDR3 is TGTGCCACCAGTGATTCGCGGAGAGAGGGAGGCATAGTGGAGACCCAGTACTTC. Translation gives CATSDSRREGGIVETQYF.

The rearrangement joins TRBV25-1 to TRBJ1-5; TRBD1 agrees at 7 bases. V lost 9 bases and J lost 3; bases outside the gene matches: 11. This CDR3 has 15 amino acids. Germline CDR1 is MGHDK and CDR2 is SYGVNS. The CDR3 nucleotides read TGTGCCAGGATAACAGGGGAAGCCCCCAATCAGCCCCAGCATTTT. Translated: CARITGEAPNQPQHF.

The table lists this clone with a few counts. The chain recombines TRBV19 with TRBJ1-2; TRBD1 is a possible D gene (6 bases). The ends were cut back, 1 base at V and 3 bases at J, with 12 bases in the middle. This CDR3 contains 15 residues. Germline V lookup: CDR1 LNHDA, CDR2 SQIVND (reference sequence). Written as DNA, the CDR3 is TGTGCCAGTAGTATAGCCGGGCCAGGGGACTATGGCTACACCTTC. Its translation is CASSIAGPGDYGYTF.

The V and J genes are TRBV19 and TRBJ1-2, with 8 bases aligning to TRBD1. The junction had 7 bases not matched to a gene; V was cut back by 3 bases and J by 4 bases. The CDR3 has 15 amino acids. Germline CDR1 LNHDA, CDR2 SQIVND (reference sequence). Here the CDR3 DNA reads TGTGCCAGTAGTATCGGGACAGGCTCCCTCTATGGCTACACCTTC. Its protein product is CASSIGTGSLYGYTF.

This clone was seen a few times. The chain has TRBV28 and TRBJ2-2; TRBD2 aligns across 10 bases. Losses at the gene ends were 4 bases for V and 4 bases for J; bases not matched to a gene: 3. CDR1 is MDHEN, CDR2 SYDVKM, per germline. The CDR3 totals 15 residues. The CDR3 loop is CASSSPSGSTGELFF. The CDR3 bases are TGTGCCAGCAGTTCCCCTAGCGGGAGCACCGGGGAGCTGTTTTTT. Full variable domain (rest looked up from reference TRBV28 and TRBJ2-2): DVKVTQSSRYLVKRTGEKVFLECVQDMDHENMFWYRQDPGLGLRLIYFSYDVKMKEKGDIPEGYSVSREKKERFSLILESASTNQTSMYLCASSSPSGSTGELFFGEGSRLTVL.

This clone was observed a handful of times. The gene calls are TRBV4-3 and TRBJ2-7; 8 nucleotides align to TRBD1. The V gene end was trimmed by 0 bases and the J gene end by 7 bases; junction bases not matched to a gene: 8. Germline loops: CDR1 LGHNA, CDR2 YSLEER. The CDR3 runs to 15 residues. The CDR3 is CASSQDSQGAKEQYF. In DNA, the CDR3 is TGCGCCAGCAGCCAAGATAGTCAGGGGGCGAAAGAGCAGTACTTC.

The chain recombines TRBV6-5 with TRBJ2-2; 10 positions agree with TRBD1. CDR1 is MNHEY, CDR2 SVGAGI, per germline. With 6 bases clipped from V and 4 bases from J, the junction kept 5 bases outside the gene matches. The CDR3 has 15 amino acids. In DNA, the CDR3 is TGTGCCAGCAGCTACGGACAGGGGGGCACCGGGGAGCTGTTTTTT. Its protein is CASSYGQGGTGELFF.

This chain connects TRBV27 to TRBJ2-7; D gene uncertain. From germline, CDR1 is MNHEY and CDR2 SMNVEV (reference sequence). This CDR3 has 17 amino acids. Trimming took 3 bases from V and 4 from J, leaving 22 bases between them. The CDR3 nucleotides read TGTGCCAGCAGTTTGTCGGCAGGAAAAGTCCATGGGTACGAGCAGTACTTC. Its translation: CASSLSAGKVHGYEQYF.

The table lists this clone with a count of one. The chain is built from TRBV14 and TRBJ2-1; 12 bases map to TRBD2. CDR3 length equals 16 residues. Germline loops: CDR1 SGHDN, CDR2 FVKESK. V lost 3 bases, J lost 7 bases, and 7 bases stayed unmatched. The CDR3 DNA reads TGTGCCAGCAGCCAGCCAGGGACTAGCGGGTCGAATGAGCAGTTCTTC. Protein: CASSQPGTSGSNEQFF.

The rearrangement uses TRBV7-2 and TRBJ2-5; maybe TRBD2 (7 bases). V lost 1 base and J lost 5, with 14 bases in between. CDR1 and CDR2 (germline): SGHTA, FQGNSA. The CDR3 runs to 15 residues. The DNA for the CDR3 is TGTGCCAGCAGCTTAGTTTGGGGGGGGGCGGAGACCCAGTACTTC. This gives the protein CASSLVWGGAETQYF.

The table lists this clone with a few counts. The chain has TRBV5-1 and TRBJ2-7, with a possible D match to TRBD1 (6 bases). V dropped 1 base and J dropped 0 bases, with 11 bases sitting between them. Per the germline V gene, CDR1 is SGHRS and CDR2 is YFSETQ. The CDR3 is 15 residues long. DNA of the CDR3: TGCGCCAGCAGCTTGACAGGGCTCGGCTCCTACGAGCAGTACTTC. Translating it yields CASSLTGLGSYEQYF.

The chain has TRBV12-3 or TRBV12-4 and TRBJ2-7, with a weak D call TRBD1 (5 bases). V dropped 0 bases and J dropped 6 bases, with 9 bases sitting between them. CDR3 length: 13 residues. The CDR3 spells CASSLAQGGEQYF. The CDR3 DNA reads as TGTGCCAGCAGTTTAGCCCAGGGCGGCGAGCAGTACTTC.

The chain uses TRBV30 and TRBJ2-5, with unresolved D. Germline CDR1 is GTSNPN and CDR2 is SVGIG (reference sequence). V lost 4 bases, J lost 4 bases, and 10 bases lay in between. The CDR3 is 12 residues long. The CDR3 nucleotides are TGTGCCTGGATAGGAGTGGGAGAGACCCAGTACTTC. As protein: CAWIGVGETQYF. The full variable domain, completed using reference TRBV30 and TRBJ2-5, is SQTIHQWPATLVQPVGSPLSLECTVEGTSNPNLYWYRQAAGRGLQLLFYSVGIGQISSEVPQNLSASRPQDRQFILSSKKLLLSDSGFYLCAWIGVGETQYFGPGTRLLVL.

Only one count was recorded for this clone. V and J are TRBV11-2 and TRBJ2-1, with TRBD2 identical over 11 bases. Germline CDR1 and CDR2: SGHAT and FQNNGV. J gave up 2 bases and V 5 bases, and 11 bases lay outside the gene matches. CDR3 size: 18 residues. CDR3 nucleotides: TGTGCCAGCAGCGGACGGAGATTAGCGGGAGGGCCCTACAATGAGCAGTTCTTC. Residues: CASSGRRLAGGPYNEQFF.

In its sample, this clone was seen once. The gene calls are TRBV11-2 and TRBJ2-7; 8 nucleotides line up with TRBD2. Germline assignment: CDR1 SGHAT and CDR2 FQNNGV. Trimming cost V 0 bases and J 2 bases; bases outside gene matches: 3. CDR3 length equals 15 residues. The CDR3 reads CASSLDTSGPYEQYF. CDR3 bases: TGTGCCAGCAGCTTAGATACTAGCGGACCCTACGAGCAGTACTTC.

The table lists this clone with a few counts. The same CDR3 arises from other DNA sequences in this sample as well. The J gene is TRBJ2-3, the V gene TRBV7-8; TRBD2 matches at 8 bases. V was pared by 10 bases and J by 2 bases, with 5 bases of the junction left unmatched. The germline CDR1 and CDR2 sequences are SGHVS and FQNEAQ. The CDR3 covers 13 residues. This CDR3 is CATSAGVTDTQYF. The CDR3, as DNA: TGTGCCACTTCAGCGGGAGTCACAGATACGCAGTATTTT.

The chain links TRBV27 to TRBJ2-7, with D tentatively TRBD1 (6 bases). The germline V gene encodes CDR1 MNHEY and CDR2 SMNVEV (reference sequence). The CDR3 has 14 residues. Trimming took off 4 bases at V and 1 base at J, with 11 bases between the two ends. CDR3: CASSSPDRSYEQYF. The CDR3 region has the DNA TGTGCCAGCAGTTCTCCGGACAGATCCTACGAGCAGTACTTC.

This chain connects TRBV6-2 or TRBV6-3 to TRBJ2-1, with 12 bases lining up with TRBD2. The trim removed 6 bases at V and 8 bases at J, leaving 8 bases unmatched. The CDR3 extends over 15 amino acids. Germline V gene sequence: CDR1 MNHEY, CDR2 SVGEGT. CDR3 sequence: CASSRGLAGWDEQFF. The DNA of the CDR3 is TGTGCCAGCAGCCGCGGACTAGCGGGGTGGGATGAGCAGTTCTTC.

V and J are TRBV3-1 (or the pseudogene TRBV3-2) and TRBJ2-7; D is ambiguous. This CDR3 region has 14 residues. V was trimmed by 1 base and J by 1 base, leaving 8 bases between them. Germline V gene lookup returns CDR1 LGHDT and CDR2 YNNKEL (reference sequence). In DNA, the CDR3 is TGTGCCAGCAGCCAAGTTGGCGGTTCCTACGAGCAGTACTTC. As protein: CASSQVGGSYEQYF.

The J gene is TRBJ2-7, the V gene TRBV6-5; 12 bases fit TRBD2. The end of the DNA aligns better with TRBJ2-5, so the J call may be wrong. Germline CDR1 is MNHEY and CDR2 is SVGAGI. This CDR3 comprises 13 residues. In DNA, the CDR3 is TGTGCCACCCAACTAGCGGGGGGTGAGACCCAGTACTTC. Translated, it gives CATQLAGGETQYF.